The text below deals with one T cell receptor beta chain. Its target is unknown. The sample is drawn from a study of monozygotic twins with inflammatory bowel disease. Study findings and constraints: Using the inverse Simpson index, IBD patients had lower TCRbeta diversity than healthy co-twins.

A total RNA quantity of roughly 3,300 ng went into each TCR library. TCRdb reprocessed the 5' RACE reads and keeps a single row for each CDR3 protein, giving no DNA. Found here are about 43,000 distinct CDR3 sequences; the top ten clones hold 5.3%. This CDR3 comprises 17 residues. Looked up from germline, CDR1 is MDHEN and CDR2 is SYDVKM. Sequencing was done on a sample of blood. The TCR comes from a human donor with ulcerative colitis or Crohn's disease, or a healthy co-twin of an affected twin (not recorded which). This chain uses TRBV28 with TRBJ2-2; TCRdb gives TRBD1 as the D gene, but with no DNA this cannot be confirmed. The CDR3: CASQDDGTVGPPGELFF.